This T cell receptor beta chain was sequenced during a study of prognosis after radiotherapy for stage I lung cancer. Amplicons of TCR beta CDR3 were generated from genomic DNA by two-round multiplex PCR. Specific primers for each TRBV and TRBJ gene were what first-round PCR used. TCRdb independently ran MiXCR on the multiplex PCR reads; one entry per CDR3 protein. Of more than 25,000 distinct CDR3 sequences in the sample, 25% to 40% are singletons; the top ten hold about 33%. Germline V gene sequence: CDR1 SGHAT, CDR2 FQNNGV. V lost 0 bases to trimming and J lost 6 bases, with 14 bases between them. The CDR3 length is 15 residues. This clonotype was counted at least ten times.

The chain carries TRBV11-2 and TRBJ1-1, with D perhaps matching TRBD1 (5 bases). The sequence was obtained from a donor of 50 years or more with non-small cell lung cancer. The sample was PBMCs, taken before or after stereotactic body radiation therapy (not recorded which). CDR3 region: CASSLDWKPGAEAFF. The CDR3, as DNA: TGTGCCAGCAGCTTAGACTGGAAACCGGGGGCTGAAGCTTTCTTT.